Described below is a single T cell receptor (beta chain) sequence and its context. Its antigen is undetermined. Negative magnetic selection enriched total CD8+ T cells. RNA was obtained from duplicate vials of around 140,000 sorted CD8+ T cells per subset. This sample is part of a study of human CD8 memory T cell subsets. UMI-labeled 5' RACE was used, and it produced the TCR beta libraries. No DNA is given; TCRdb re-called the 5' RACE reads and lists each CDR3 protein once. Reported are some 4,000 distinct CDR3 sequences; the ten largest clones contain around 19%. The CDR3 contains 16 residues. CDR1 is MNHEY, CDR2 SVGAGI, per germline. Points from the study as a whole: Whereas effector memory cells differed, stem-like memory and precursor exhausted T cells had comparably high diversity. There was only minimal overlap between the repertoires of stem-like memory and precursor exhausted T cells.

The clonotype was recovered from a human donor in good health. Material: CD8+ T cells from PBMCs. The V call is TRBV6-5, the J call TRBJ2-1; TCRdb gives TRBD2 as the D gene, but with no DNA this cannot be confirmed. CDR3 region: CASSPSSGGAFNEQFF.